One sample yielded the 7 T cell receptor beta chains listed below, sequenced in a study of blood T cell repertoires in COVID-19. Clones were read by immunoSEQ multiplex PCR, and TCRdb kept only the in-frame ones, dropping some. Found here are 150,000 to 200,000 clones, less than 85% of them singletons; the top ten hold 3%. The sequenced material came from peripheral blood. The receptors stem from a woman older than 75 with acute or convalescent COVID-19.

The rearrangement links TRBV6-6 to TRBJ2-1; a weak D match, TRBD1 (6 bases). The CDR3 length is 16 residues. Germline assignment: CDR1 MNHNY and CDR2 SVGAGI (reference sequence). Trimming shortened V by 5 bases and J by 3 bases, and 17 bases separated the two germline ends. The CDR3: CASSTPLGRGYNEQFF. The CDR3, as DNA: TGTGCCAGCAGTACCCCCCTCGGCAGGGGCTACAATGAGCAGTTCTTC.

This chain uses TRBV28 with TRBJ2-7, with 11 bases lining up with TRBD2. CDR1 is MDHEN and CDR2 is SYDVKM in the germline V gene. The CDR3 totals 15 residues. Trimming cost V 7 bases and J 4 bases; bases outside gene matches: 9. The CDR3 bases are TGTGCCAGCATCACCACTAGCGGGAGCGGTTACGAGCAGTACTTC. It yields the protein CASITTSGSGYEQYF.

This clone was seen repeatedly, ten times or more. J is TRBJ1-2 and V is TRBV28; 7 bases match TRBD1. Trimming took 6 bases from V and 8 from J; bases not matched to a gene: 3. The CDR3 totals 11 residues. The V gene's germline CDR1 is MDHEN and CDR2 SYDVKM. CDR3 in DNA: TGTGCCAGCAGCAACAGGGGCGGCTACACCTTC. It specifies CASSNRGGYTF.

V usage is TRBV24-1 and J usage is TRBJ2-3, with 9 bases matching TRBD2. This CDR3 has 16 residues. The junction had 6 bases not matched to a gene; V was cut back by 3 bases and J by 3 bases. The germline CDR1 and CDR2 sequences are KGHDR and SFDVKD. CDR3 amino acids: CATSDLKAGGTDTQYF. In DNA form, the CDR3 reads TGTGCCACCAGTGATCTAAAAGCGGGAGGTACAGATACGCAGTATTTT.

The chain combines TRBV3-1 (or the pseudogene TRBV3-2) with TRBJ1-4; 8 nucleotides line up with TRBD1. With 1 base clipped from V and 5 bases from J, the junction kept 6 bases outside the gene matches. Germline V gene data show CDR1 as LGHDT and CDR2 as YNNKEL (reference sequence). The CDR3 runs to 16 residues. The CDR3: CASSQGTGTGNEKLFF. The CDR3 region has the DNA TGTGCCAGCAGCCAAGGTACCGGGACAGGAAATGAAAAACTGTTTTTT.

The CDR3 nucleotides read TGTGCCAGCCGGTCGAGCGCAGGAAACACCATATATTTT. This codes for CASRSSAGNTIYF. The rearrangement links TRBV9 to TRBJ1-3; no clear D. Trimming shortened V by 7 bases and J by 4 bases, and 12 bases separated the two germline ends. This CDR3 is 13 amino acids long. CDR1 and CDR2 (germline): SGDLS, YYNGEE. The whole variable domain, remainder taken from reference TRBV9 and TRBJ1-3, is DSGVTQTPKHLITATGQRVTLRCSPRSGDLSVYWYQQSLDQGLQFLIQYYNGEERAKGNILERFSAQQFPDLHSELNLSSLELGDSALYFCASRSSAGNTIYFGEGSWLTVV.

The J gene is TRBJ2-5, the V gene TRBV24-1; D is possibly TRBD2 (7 bases). Per the germline V gene, CDR1 is KGHDR and CDR2 is SFDVKD. The CDR3 sequence is 15 residues long. V lost 7 bases and J lost 0, with 14 bases in between. The CDR3 is CATSSPGGHQETQYF. DNA for the CDR3: TGTGCCACCAGCTCTCCCGGGGGGCACCAAGAGACCCAGTACTTC.